The rows below give T cell receptor beta chains drawn from one sample of a study of early T cells in non-severe SARS-CoV-2 infection. From the 5' RACE reads, TCRdb called clonotypes with MiXCR, one entry per CDR3 protein. This sample has about 71,000 distinct CDR3 sequences, with roughly 12% found just once. The sequencing used whole blood, collected at baseline. These receptors all stem from an adult who was a healthcare worker with PCR-confirmed SARS-CoV-2 infection or an uninfected control (not recorded which). CDR3s include the opening cysteine and the closing phenylalanine or tryptophan. D genes are given only for firm matches. Some rows mark clone size as missing; the rest say once, few, many or name a class of expanded clone.

d_gene	v_gene	abundance	j_gene	CDR3aa	CDR3nt
.	TRBV4-3	.	TRBJ1-1	CASSQDGQLNTEAFF	TGCGCCAGCAGCCAAGACGGCCAGTTGAACACTGAAGCTTTCTTT
TRBD1	TRBV7-9	few	TRBJ2-3	CASSLGQGAGDTQYF	TGTGCCAGCAGCTTGGGACAGGGGGCTGGAGATACGCAGTATTTT
.	TRBV5-4	.	TRBJ1-2	CASRRTGTDGYTF	TGTGCCAGCAGACGCACAGGGACCGATGGCTACACCTTC
TRBD2	TRBV20-1	few	TRBJ2-7	CSADKAGALSYEQYF	TGCAGTGCGGATAAAGCGGGGGCGCTCTCCTACGAGCAGTACTTC
TRBD1	TRBV7-9	few	TRBJ1-1	CAIPLIAGGFMNTEAFF	TGTGCCATCCCACTCATCGCAGGGGGGTTTATGAACACTGAAGCTTTCTTT
.	TRBV15	many	TRBJ1-2	CATSSLQGANYGYTF	TGTGCCACCAGCAGTCTACAGGGCGCCAACTATGGCTACACCTTC
TRBD1	TRBV6-2/TRBV6-3	.	TRBJ2-4	CASRTDRGKNIQYF	TGTGCCAGCAGAACGGACAGGGGGAAAAACATTCAGTACTTC
.	TRBV7-9	.	TRBJ1-4	CASSRGGTTNEKLFF	TGTGCCAGCAGCCGGGGCGGTACGACTAATGAAAAACTGTTTTTT
TRBD2	TRBV9	many	TRBJ2-2	CASSVDRGGFTGELFF	TGTGCCAGCAGCGTAGACCGCGGGGGGTTCACCGGGGAGCTGTTTTTT
.	TRBV2	.	TRBJ1-4	CASSPTNEKLFF	TGTGCCAGCAGTCCAACTAATGAAAAACTGTTTTTT
.	TRBV3-1	many	TRBJ1-2	CASSQISFYGYTF	TGTGCCAGCAGCCAAATCTCCTTCTATGGCTACACCTTC
.	TRBV20-1	.	TRBJ2-2	CSSHRAGNAGELFF	TGCAGTTCACACAGGGCGGGTAACGCCGGGGAGCTGTTTTTT
.	TRBV7-2	.	TRBJ2-5	CASRVGETQYF	TGTGCCAGCAGGGTAGGAGAGACCCAGTACTTC
TRBD1	TRBV5-8	.	TRBJ2-6	CASSTDRIISGANVLTF	TGTGCCAGCAGCACGGACAGGATAATCTCTGGGGCCAACGTCCTGACTTTC
.	TRBV7-9	.	TRBJ1-1	CASSLASGAEAFF	TGTGCCAGCAGCTTAGCATCGGGGGCTGAAGCTTTCTTT
TRBD1	TRBV6-2/TRBV6-3	.	TRBJ2-5	CASSTLPSTGGRQETQYF	TGTGCCAGCAGTACGCTCCCCTCGACAGGGGGAAGACAAGAGACCCAGTACTTC
TRBD1	TRBV6-6	few	TRBJ2-7	CASTLSPGQGYEQYF	TGTGCCAGCACCCTCTCACCGGGACAGGGGTACGAGCAGTACTTC
.	TRBV4-1	many	TRBJ2-1	CASSQPTSPSYNEQFF	TGCGCCAGCAGCCAACCCACGAGCCCTTCCTACAATGAGCAGTTCTTC
.	TRBV20-1	.	TRBJ2-7	CSARKGYEQYF	TGCAGTGCTAGAAAAGGGTACGAGCAGTACTTC
.	TRBV29-1	few	TRBJ2-7	CSVEVAIGGYEQYF	TGCAGCGTTGAAGTGGCCATTGGGGGCTATGAGCAGTACTTC
.	TRBV6-2/TRBV6-3	few	TRBJ1-5	CASSQGYQPQHF	TGTGCCAGCAGTCAGGGGTATCAGCCCCAGCATTTT
TRBD2	TRBV5-5	.	TRBJ2-1	CASSSGLGWQFF	TGTGCCAGCAGCTCGGGACTAGGGTGGCAGTTCTTC
TRBD1	TRBV28	.	TRBJ2-7	CASTGGTGAYEQYF	TGTGCCAGCACTGGCGGGACAGGAGCCTACGAGCAGTACTTC
.	TRBV18	many	TRBJ1-6	CASSQGPPKAYNSPLHF	TGTGCCAGCTCCCAGGGACCGCCGAAGGCCTATAATTCACCCCTCCACTTT
.	TRBV10-3	.	TRBJ1-4	CAPLCVSSNEKLFF	TGTGCCCCCCTTTGCGTCTCCTCTAATGAAAAACTGTTTTTT
.	TRBV6-5	few	TRBJ1-1	CASSYSTTRAEAFF	TGTGCCAGCAGTTACTCGACGACGCGCGCTGAAGCTTTCTTT
.	TRBV11-2	.	TRBJ2-5	CASSYSGLNLQETQYF	TGTGCCAGCAGCTACTCTGGACTTAATCTCCAAGAGACCCAGTACTTC
.	TRBV7-2	.	TRBJ1-6	CASSSRVQGGGSPLHF	TGTGCCAGCAGCTCGAGGGTGCAGGGAGGAGGTTCACCCCTCCACTTT
TRBD1	TRBV7-9	.	TRBJ2-7	CASSLDRGAYEQYF	TGTGCCAGCAGCTTGGACAGGGGGGCCTACGAGCAGTACTTC
.	TRBV11-2	few	TRBJ1-1	CASSRTAGTEAFF	TGTGCCAGCAGCAGGACCGCGGGCACTGAAGCTTTCTTT
.	TRBV27	many	TRBJ2-5	CASSPGRRQETQYF	TGTGCCAGCAGTCCTGGACGGAGACAAGAGACCCAGTACTTC
.	TRBV7-8	.	TRBJ2-5	CASSFYGSRGQETQYF	TGTGCCAGCAGCTTTTACGGGTCCCGGGGGCAAGAGACCCAGTACTTC
.	TRBV20-1	few	TRBJ2-7	CSAKAGTKNSYEQYF	TGCAGTGCTAAGGCGGGGACCAAGAACTCCTACGAGCAGTACTTC
.	TRBV2	.	TRBJ1-5	CASGAAALNQPQHF	TGTGCCAGCGGTGCGGCTGCCCTAAATCAGCCCCAGCATTTT
.	TRBV7-2	.	TRBJ2-4	CASSLEQGRGNIQYF	TGTGCCAGCAGCTTAGAGCAGGGCAGAGGGAACATTCAGTACTTC
TRBD1	TRBV6-1	.	TRBJ1-1	CASRDRRNTEAFF	TGTGCCAGCAGGGACAGGAGGAACACTGAAGCTTTCTTT
.	TRBV5-1	.	TRBJ2-1	CASSLAKGAGHNEQFF	TGCGCCAGCAGCTTGGCCAAAGGGGCGGGTCACAATGAGCAGTTCTTC
.	TRBV7-2	.	TRBJ2-1	CASSLQGNSYNEQFF	TGTGCCAGCAGCTTACAGGGGAACTCCTACAATGAGCAGTTCTTC
.	TRBV7-9	few	TRBJ1-4	CASSPAQDLIGEKLFF	TGTGCCAGCAGCCCGGCACAGGACCTAATCGGTGAAAAACTGTTTTTT
.	TRBV18	many	TRBJ1-1	CASSPSPGRTEAFF	TGTGCCAGCTCACCATCCCCAGGGAGGACTGAAGCTTTCTTT
.	TRBV5-1	few	TRBJ2-7	CASRMSTGSYYEQYF	TGCGCCAGCAGAATGTCGACAGGCTCCTACTACGAGCAGTACTTC
TRBD1	TRBV4-3	few	TRBJ1-4	CASSQAETGVGDEKLFF	TGCGCCAGCAGCCAAGCCGAAACAGGGGTCGGAGACGAAAAACTGTTTTTT
.	TRBV7-3	.	TRBJ2-5	CASSLMANSQETQYF	TGTGCCAGCAGCTTAATGGCAAATTCCCAAGAGACCCAGTACTTC
.	TRBV2	.	TRBJ2-7	CASSVIHEQYF	TGTGCCAGCAGCGTCATCCACGAGCAGTACTTC
.	TRBV15	.	TRBJ2-7	CATSRARQGNYEQYF	TGTGCCACCAGCAGAGCCCGGCAGGGCAACTACGAGCAGTACTTC